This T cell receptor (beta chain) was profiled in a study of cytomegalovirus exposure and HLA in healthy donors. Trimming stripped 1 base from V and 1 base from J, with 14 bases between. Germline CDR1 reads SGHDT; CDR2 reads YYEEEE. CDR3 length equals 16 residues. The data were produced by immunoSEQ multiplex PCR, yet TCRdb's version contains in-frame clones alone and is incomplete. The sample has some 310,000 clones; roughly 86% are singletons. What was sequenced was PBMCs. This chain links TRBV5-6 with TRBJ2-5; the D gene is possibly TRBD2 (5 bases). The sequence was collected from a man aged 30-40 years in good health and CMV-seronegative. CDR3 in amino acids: CASSLRLGGRQETQYF. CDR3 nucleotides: TGTGCCAGCAGCTTGCGTCTAGGCGGGCGCCAAGAGACCCAGTACTTC.